One and the same sample provided the 17 T cell receptor beta chains below, sequenced in a study of blood T cells in healthy people across ages (dated by TCRdb to between 2015 and 2016). Receptors were amplified or captured by 5' RACE. These reads were obtained on an Illumina HiSeq 2500. The second PCR ran for roughly 6 to 11 cycles and used a J-beta primer mix along with a sample-barcoded 5' primer. TCRdb reprocessing: public reads trimmed at Q25 with fastp, clones called with MiXCR, in-frame beta chains kept. Merged by CDR3 protein, the rows form single entries marked with the most common genes and DNA. The sample records nearly 1 million distinct CDR3 sequences, roughly half of which are singletons. About 22% of the sample is taken by the ten largest. Sequences were obtained from blood. The source is a woman in her fifties or sixties in good health.

The chain links TRBV7-9 to TRBJ2-6, with 13 positions matching TRBD2. The ends lost 4 bases at V and 0 bases at J; junction bases unmatched: 3. CDR3 length: 18 amino acids. The V gene's germline CDR1 is SEHNR and CDR2 FQNEAQ (reference sequence). CDR3 nucleotides: TGTGCCAGCAGCTCTACTAGCGGGAGGGCCTCTGGGGCCAACGTCCTGACTTTC. It encodes CASSSTSGRASGANVLTF. Combining the CDR3 with reference TRBV7-9 and TRBJ2-6 gives the whole variable domain DTGVSQNPRHKITKRGQNVTFRCDPISEHNRLYWYRQTLGQGPEFLTYFQNEAQLEKSRLLSDRFSAERPKGSFSTLEIQRTEQGDSAMYLCASSSTSGRASGANVLTFGAGSRLTVL.

The count of this clonotype is one. The gene calls are TRBV11-3 and TRBJ2-1, with a possible D match to TRBD1 (5 bases). The germline V and J ends were trimmed by 5 bases and 7 bases, with 9 bases remaining between them. The CDR3 covers 12 residues. Germline values: CDR1 SGHNT, CDR2 YENEEA. The CDR3 spells CASSNHRNEQFF. CDR3 bases: TGTGCCAGCAGCAATCACAGGAATGAGCAGTTCTTC.

The chain has TRBV29-1 and TRBJ2-1, with D perhaps TRBD1 (6 bases). The CDR3 consists of 14 residues. V lost 6 bases and J 2 bases, leaving 14 bases between the germline ends. The germline V gene encodes CDR1 SQVTM and CDR2 ANQGSEA. DNA for the CDR3: TGCAGCGTGAGGGACACCATACCCTACAATGAGCAGTTCTTC. Its translation is CSVRDTIPYNEQFF.

This clonotype was recorded a few times. V gene TRBV20-1 combines with J gene TRBJ2-1; a weak D match, TRBD1 (7 bases). The CDR3 sequence is 12 residues long. Looked up from germline, CDR1 is DFQATT and CDR2 is SNEGSKA (reference sequence). Trimming pared 6 bases from V and 9 bases from J, leaving 15 bases between. The CDR3 DNA reads TGCAGTGCAAAGGAGGGGGCATTTGAGCAGTTCTTC. Translated: CSAKEGAFEQFF.

The CDR3: CSAPTGAYGYTF. CDR3 sequence (DNA): TGCAGTGCTCCGACAGGGGCCTATGGCTACACCTTC. This rearrangement joins TRBV20-1 to TRBJ1-2; 8 positions agree with TRBD1. Germline CDR1 DFQATT, CDR2 SNEGSKA (reference sequence). The CDR3 has 12 amino acids. With V trimmed by 5 bases and J by 4 bases, 3 bases remained unmatched.

Concerning this clonotype itself: A much larger clone lies one base from this, so it may be a read error. The chain recombines TRBV28 with TRBJ2-7, with D perhaps matching TRBD2 (6 bases). The CDR3 contains 14 residues. CDR1 is MDHEN and CDR2 is SYDVKM in the germline V gene. The CDR3 reads CASCGQGRTYEQNF. In nucleotides, the CDR3 is TGTGCCAGCTGTGGACAAGGGAGGACCTACGAGCAGAACTTC.

This sequence joins TRBV15 and TRBJ1-4; TRBD1 might be the D (6 bases). Germline CDR1 and CDR2: LNHNV and YYDKDF (reference sequence). Trimming stripped 5 bases from V and 3 bases from J, with 13 bases between. CDR3 length: 15 amino acids. CDR3 sequence (DNA): TGTGCCACCAGCGGATCAGGGGTGGCTAATGAAAAACTGTTTTTT. Its translation: CATSGSGVANEKLFF.

V usage is TRBV20-1 and J usage is TRBJ2-1; D gene ambiguous. The CDR3 sequence is 15 residues long. V lost 6 bases to trimming and J lost 9 bases, with 24 bases between them. The germline gives CDR1 DFQATT, CDR2 SNEGSKA (reference sequence). In DNA, the CDR3 is TGCAGTGCCGATAAGCACCGCGCGGAGACGGGTGAGCAGTTCTTC. Protein product: CSADKHRAETGEQFF.

The chain uses TRBV6-2 or TRBV6-3 and TRBJ2-3; D gene unclear. Germline CDR1 reads MNHEY; CDR2 reads SVGEGT. With 7 bases removed from V and 5 bases from J, the gap between germline ends came to 7 bases. This CDR3 is built from 11 residues. The CDR3 region is CASNHGDTQYF. The CDR3 DNA is TGTGCCAGCAACCACGGAGATACGCAGTATTTT.

The gene calls are TRBV3-1 and TRBJ1-2; no definite D call. The V gene's germline CDR1 is LGHDT and CDR2 YNNKEL (reference sequence). V lost 4 bases, J lost 7 bases, and 16 bases lay in between. This CDR3 contains 14 residues. The CDR3 spells CASSPGRATGGYTF. The CDR3 nucleotides are TGTGCCAGCAGCCCAGGTCGGGCTACGGGTGGCTACACCTTC.

This chain links TRBV4-2 with TRBJ2-7; maybe TRBD1 (6 bases). The J call may be incorrect, as the DNA end agrees better with TRBJ2-5. This CDR3 spans 15 amino acids. CDR1 and CDR2 (germline): LGHNA, YNFKEQ. The CDR3 DNA sequence: TGTGCCAGCAGCCGATTTGCAGGGGCGAAAGAGACCCAGTACTTC. Its translation: CASSRFAGAKETQYF.

The V call is TRBV7-9, the J call TRBJ1-4, with D maybe TRBD1 (6 bases). Germline V CDR1 and CDR2: SEHNR, FQNEAQ (reference sequence). V was clipped by 4 bases and J by 5 bases, with 17 bases between them. The CDR3 has 16 residues. The CDR3 sequence is CASSYLRGAGNEKLFF. The CDR3 nucleotides are TGTGCCAGCAGCTATTTACGGGGGGCTGGGAATGAAAAACTGTTTTTT.

The chain recombines TRBV7-2 with TRBJ2-5; 10 bases align to TRBD2. With the DNA end fitting TRBJ2-7 better, the J assignment may be wrong. The CDR3 length is 15 residues. Germline CDR1 SGHTA, CDR2 FQGNSA. As DNA, the CDR3 is TGTGCCAGCAGCTTAGATACTAGCGGGAACTACGAGCAGTACTTC. Translation gives CASSLDTSGNYEQYF.

This clonotype appeared a few times. V and J are TRBV28 and TRBJ1-5, with D uncertain. V shed 3 bases and J shed 6 bases, with 3 bases lying between them. The CDR3 is 11 amino acids. CDR1 MDHEN and CDR2 SYDVKM come from the germline V gene. This chain's CDR3 is CASSFSQPQHF. The DNA for the CDR3 is TGTGCCAGCAGTTTTAGTCAGCCCCAGCATTTT.

Comment on this clonotype: At one boundary the junction diverges from the germline segment, which might be a read error. V usage is TRBV7-8 and J usage is TRBJ2-7; D not resolved. The CDR3 contains 12 residues. Germline V gene sequence: CDR1 SGHVS, CDR2 FQNEAQ. CDR3 residues: CSSSLSAYEQYF. CDR3 nucleotide sequence: TGTTCCAGCAGCCTCTCTGCCTACGAGCAGTACTTC.

The rearrangement links TRBV4-2 to TRBJ2-1, with a weak D call TRBD2 (5 bases). V lost 1 base and J 8 bases, leaving 18 bases between the germline ends. The CDR3 is 16 amino acids. The germline CDR1 and CDR2 sequences are LGHNA and YNFKEQ. The CDR3 region is CASSQGLRLEGDEQFF. CDR3 DNA sequence: TGTGCCAGCAGCCAAGGGTTACGGCTAGAGGGTGATGAGCAGTTCTTC.

The chain joins TRBV11-2 to TRBJ1-6, with D possibly matching TRBD1 (6 bases). Trimming left V 1 base short and J 7 bases short, with 11 bases between. The CDR3 runs 15 residues. Germline assignment: CDR1 SGHAT and CDR2 FQNNGV. In DNA, the CDR3 is TGTGCCAGCAGCTTAGGGGGGGGCTGGAATTCACCCCTCCACTTT. Its translation: CASSLGGGWNSPLHF. The full variable domain, rest sourced from reference TRBV11-2 and TRBJ1-6, is EAGVAQSPRYKIIEKRQSVAFWCNPISGHATLYWYQQILGQGPKLLIQFQNNGVVDDSQLPKDRFSAERLKGVDSTLKIQPAKLEDSAVYLCASSLGGGWNSPLHFGNGTRLTVT.